Sequencing of this T cell receptor (beta chain) was carried out in a study of shared clonotypes between healthy human individuals (dated by TCRdb to the early 2020s). Regarding the complete study: The cohort comprised two women and a few men aged 18 to 49 years. For each donor, CD4 naive and CD4 memory were each run on three plates, CD8 naive on two plates, and CD8 memory on one plate. To estimate repertoire size and how much clonotype sharing occurs between individuals, the study deeply sequenced the blood TCR repertoires of about five healthy adults. Different laboratories and diverse techniques were used to prepare libraries and sequence TCR repertoires, to increase sequencing depth and limit assay-specific biases. Each donor's leukapheresis produced roughly between roughly 0.94 and 9.5 billion PBMCs.

Details on this clone: What this receptor recognizes is not known. No quality values exist for individual bases; no much larger clone is one base distant.

Using the deep immunoSEQ assay, TCR CDR3 regions were amplified from genomic DNA by multiplex PCR. Extracted genomic DNA from each cell subset was spread evenly across all wells of several immunoSEQ 96-well plates, with each plate serving as a replicate. For sorted subsets, 150 to 200 ng genomic DNA, equal to 30,000 or so T cell genomes, was loaded into each replicate PCR. The purified libraries were quantified using a Qubit 3.0 fluorometer, sized with a Bioanalyzer 2100, and then quantified again using the KAPA Library Quantification kit. Every immunoSEQ 96-well plate was sequenced on a dedicated single-read 150-cycle Illumina NextSeq 550 flow cell. The paper's data handling went like this. Because the immunoSEQ output included only junctional sequences and no quality scores, the filtering could not be the same as the filtering used for full-length reads. Sequences were annotated with PyIR, a Python wrapper for IgBLAST v1.9, using IMGT germline references to assign V/J genes and CDR3. Any read was removed if the V/J assignment was weak (E-value above 1e-6), the CDR3 was missing, or the read contained stop codons, out-of-frame junctions, or ambiguous translated residues. A V3J clonotype was defined by an identical inferred V gene, J gene, and CDR3 amino acid sequence. To compute the percentage overlap between repertoires, the number of shared unique clonotypes was divided by the size of the smaller repertoire. Richness of each repertoire was evaluated using RTK rarefaction, the Chao1 estimator, and Recon v2.1 estimates of unobserved clonotypes. Generation probabilities were computed with OLGA for all TCRbeta clonotypes obtained by the gDNA method from several donors. This is the immuneACCESS table as TCRdb keeps it, with only in-frame sequences that have V and J called. A part of the clones is gone; compared with another copy, unresolved V genes explain less than half, and the rest is unexplained. The V and J calls and clone size come from that table; D and trimming were worked out from the DNA. The sample profile shows hundreds of thousands of clones; approximately 96% of them were found once. Clones ranked in the top ten supply around 0.1% of the sample.

What the work shows at the level of the full study, not this receptor alone: Sharing across several donors was observed for about 4.8% of naive CD4, less than 4% of naive CD8, about 2.3% of memory CD4, and around 0.42% of memory CD8 clonotypes. Higher generation probabilities were observed for clonotypes shared by all four sorted-subset donors than for non-shared clonotypes. Sampling was limited to blood, and TCR repertoires in tissue likely differ from TCR repertoires in blood. Rarefaction of sorted-subset datasets indicated incomplete sequencing despite the large sequencing depth. Because the study included only a small number of donors, the genetic and exposure-history diversity represented was limited. Pairwise subsampling led to the expectation that sequencing depth would affect the degree of clonotype sharing among donors. Naive subsets generally had larger estimated clonotype richness than memory subsets did.

CD8 naive samples were obtained by positive selection for CCR7 among CD45RO-negative cells, yielding a CD45RA+CCR7+ population from which TemRA cells were excluded. Donors were healthy HIV-negative adults with no recently reported acute infections or vaccinations. All donors were Caucasian adults living in Nashville, Tennessee, USA. After blood collection by leukapheresis, PBMCs were isolated using Ficoll-Histopaque density gradient centrifugation and then cryopreserved in the vapor phase of liquid nitrogen. Purity and quantity of every magnetically sorted T cell population were checked by analytical flow cytometry. Each sorted fraction had its genomic DNA isolated and then quantified by UV absorbance on a Nanodrop 2000c. Sequenced input: naive CD8+ T cells sorted from blood. The cell subset or site label corresponds to: CD45RA+CCR7+. This receptor was identified in a woman in her twenties or thirties in good health.

CDR3 reads: CASSPGLAAPSSYNEQFF. At the DNA level, the sequence is TGTGCCAGCAGCCCGGGACTAGCGGCACCCAGCTCCTACAATGAGCAGTTCTTC. The chain employs TRBV5-4 and TRBJ2-1, and TRBD2 aligns with 11 junction nucleotides. Clipping removes 4 bases from V and 0 bases from J, with 9 as the unmatched junction base count. Via the germline V gene (reference sequence), CDR1 is SGHNT and CDR2 YYREEE. Its CDR3 holds 18 amino acids, cysteine through phenylalanine. Kept here is only the CDR3 DNA, which spans 54 bases and is read in frame from base 1.